This T cell receptor (beta chain) came from a study of regulatory T cells in long-lasting Graves disease. Time point specified: persistent/refractory GD, antithyroid drugs over 5 years with positive TRAb. PBMC RNA was the source of the TCR library. Germline CDR1 SGHRS, CDR2 YFSETQ. After removal of 7 bases from V and 4 bases from J, the junction contained 7 bases not matched to a gene. The CDR3 consists of 14 residues. This clonotype appeared a few times. Relying on iRepertoire HTBI primers and Arm-PCR of CDR3 regions, the team built TCR beta libraries. Via MiXCR, TCRdb re-called the multiplex PCR reads, giving one row per CDR3 protein. Of a few hundred thousand distinct CDR3 sequences in the sample, about 20% were seen once.

This TCR was recovered from a female donor with Graves disease. The specimen was peripheral blood mononuclear cells (PBMCs), collected when the disease was refractory, from a patient treated with antithyroid drugs. The chain links TRBV5-1 to TRBJ2-5; 10 nucleotides match TRBD1. The CDR3 sequence is CASWTGGNPETQYF. The CDR3 DNA reads TGCGCCAGCTGGACAGGGGGAAACCCAGAGACCCAGTACTTC.